This TCR beta chain was retrieved from a study of regulatory T cells in long-lasting Graves disease. Findings and limits, study-wide: Persistent Graves' disease cases displayed lower TCR diversity than newly diagnosed ones.

CDR3 size: 13 residues. V lost 5 bases and J lost 5, with 12 bases in between. Germline V gene sequence: CDR1 LNHDA, CDR2 SQIVND (reference sequence). Researchers made TCR beta libraries by using iRepertoire HTBI primers and running Arm-PCR on CDR3 regions. From the multiplex PCR reads, TCRdb called clonotypes with MiXCR, one entry per CDR3 protein. The sample shows approximately 350,000 distinct CDR3 sequences, under 20% of them seen only once. Stated time point: newly diagnosed GD, antithyroid drugs for less than 3 months. RNA from PBMCs was the source of the TCR library. Roughly 9.8 milliliters of peripheral blood went into EDTA tubes. Comments on this clonotype: The antigen is undetermined.

These data also formed part of another study, on T cells in Graves' hyperthyroidism and ophthalmopathy.

Sequences were derived from peripheral blood mononuclear cells (PBMCs), sampled at new diagnosis, from a patient treated with antithyroid drugs. The TCR was taken from a woman between 18 and 29 years old with Graves disease. The rearrangement joins TRBV19 to TRBJ1-1; D remains unclear. The CDR3 coding sequence is TGTGCCAGTAGTCCCGCCGGACGTACTGAAGCTTTCTTT. Translating gives CASSPAGRTEAFF.